Reported below is one TCR beta chain. PCR was performed a second time for about 7 to 11 cycles using a sample-barcoded 5' primer and a J-beta primer mix. Each cDNA molecule was tagged by a template-switch adaptor that had 12 random nucleotides. TCRdb re-called the 5' RACE reads with MiXCR, one entry per CDR3 protein. The sample lists 1.5 million to 2 million distinct CDR3 sequences; roughly 50% were seen once. This specimen belongs to a study of blood T cells in healthy people across ages. Per germline, CDR1 MNHEY and CDR2 SMNVEV (reference sequence). This CDR3 is 15 amino acids long. The source material was blood. The chain joins TRBV27 to TRBJ2-5, with 8 bases lining up with TRBD2. TRBJ2-7 matches the DNA end more closely, so the J call is doubtful. This clonotype originated in a middle-aged woman in good health. CDR3 coding DNA: TGTGCCAGCAGTATCACTAGCGGCAGACTCTACGAGCAGTACTTC. Protein sequence: CASSITSGRLYEQYF.